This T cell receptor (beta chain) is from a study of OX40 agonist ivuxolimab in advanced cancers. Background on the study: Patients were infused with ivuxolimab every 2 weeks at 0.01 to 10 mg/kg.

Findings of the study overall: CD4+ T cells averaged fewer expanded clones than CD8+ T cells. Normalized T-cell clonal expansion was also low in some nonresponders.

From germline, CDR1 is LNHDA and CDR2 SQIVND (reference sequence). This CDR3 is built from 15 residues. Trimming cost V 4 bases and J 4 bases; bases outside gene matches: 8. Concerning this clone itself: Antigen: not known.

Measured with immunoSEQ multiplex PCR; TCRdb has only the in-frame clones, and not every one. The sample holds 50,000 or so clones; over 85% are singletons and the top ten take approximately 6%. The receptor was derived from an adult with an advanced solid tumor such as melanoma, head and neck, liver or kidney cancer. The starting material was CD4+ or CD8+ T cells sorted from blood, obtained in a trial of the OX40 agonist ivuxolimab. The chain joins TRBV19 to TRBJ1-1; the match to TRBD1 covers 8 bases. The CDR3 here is CASSTRQGYGTEAFF. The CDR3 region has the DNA TGTGCCAGTAGTACCAGACAGGGGTACGGCACTGAAGCTTTCTTT. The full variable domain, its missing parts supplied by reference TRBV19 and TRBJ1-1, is DGGITQSPKYLFRKEGQNVTLSCEQNLNHDAMYWYRQDPGQGLRLIYYSQIVNDFQKGDIAEGYSVSREKKESFPLTVTSAQKNPTAFYLCASSTRQGYGTEAFFGQGTRLTVV.